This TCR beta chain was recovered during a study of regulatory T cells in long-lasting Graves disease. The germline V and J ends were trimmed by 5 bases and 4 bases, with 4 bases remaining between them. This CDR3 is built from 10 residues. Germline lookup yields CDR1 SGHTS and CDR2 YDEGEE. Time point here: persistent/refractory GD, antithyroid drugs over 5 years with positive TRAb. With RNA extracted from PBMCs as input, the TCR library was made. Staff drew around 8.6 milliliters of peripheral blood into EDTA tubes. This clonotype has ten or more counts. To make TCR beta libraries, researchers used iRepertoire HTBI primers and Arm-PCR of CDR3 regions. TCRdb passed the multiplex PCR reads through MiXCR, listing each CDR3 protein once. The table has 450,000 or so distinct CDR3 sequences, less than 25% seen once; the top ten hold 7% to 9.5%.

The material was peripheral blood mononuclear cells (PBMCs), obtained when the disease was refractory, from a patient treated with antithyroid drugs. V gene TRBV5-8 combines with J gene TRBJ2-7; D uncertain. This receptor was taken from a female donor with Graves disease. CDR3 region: CASSQYEQYF. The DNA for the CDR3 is TGTGCCAGCAGTCAATACGAGCAGTACTTC.